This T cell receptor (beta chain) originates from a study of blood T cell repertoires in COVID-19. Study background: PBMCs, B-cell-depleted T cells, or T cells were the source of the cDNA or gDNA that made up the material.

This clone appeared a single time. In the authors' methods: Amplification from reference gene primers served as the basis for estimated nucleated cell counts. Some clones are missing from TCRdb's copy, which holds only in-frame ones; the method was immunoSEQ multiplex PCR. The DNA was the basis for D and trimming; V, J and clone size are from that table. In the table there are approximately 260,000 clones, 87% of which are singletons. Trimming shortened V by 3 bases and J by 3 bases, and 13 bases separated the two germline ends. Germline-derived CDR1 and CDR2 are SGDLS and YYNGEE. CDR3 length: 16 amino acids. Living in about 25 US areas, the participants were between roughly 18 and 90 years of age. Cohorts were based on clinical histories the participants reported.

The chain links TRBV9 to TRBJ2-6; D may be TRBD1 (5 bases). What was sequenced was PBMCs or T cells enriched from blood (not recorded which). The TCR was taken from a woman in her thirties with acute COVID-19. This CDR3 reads CASSAGDSRGANVLTF. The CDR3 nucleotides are TGTGCCAGCAGCGCCGGCGACAGCCGTGGGGCCAACGTCCTGACTTTC.